This T cell receptor beta chain appears in the sequencing data of a study of T cells after yellow fever vaccination. TCRdb re-called the 5' RACE reads with MiXCR, one entry per CDR3 protein. The table includes hundreds of thousands of distinct CDR3 sequences, less than 4.5% detected once. Many counts were recorded for this clonotype. CDR1 is SGDLS and CDR2 is YYNGEE in the germline V gene. With 1 base removed from V and 5 bases from J, the gap between germline ends came to 13 bases. The CDR3 is made up of 15 amino acids. The clonotype comes from a man aged 18-30 years who received the YFV17D yellow fever vaccine. The chain recombines TRBV9 with TRBJ2-1; possibly TRBD2 for D (6 bases). Sequencing used PBMCs, obtained on the day of the yellow fever booster vaccination. CDR3 protein: CASSVFGGDDNEQFF. CDR3 in DNA: TGTGCCAGCAGCGTATTTGGCGGGGATGACAATGAGCAGTTCTTC.